One sample yielded the 5 T cell receptor beta chains listed below, sequenced in a study of regulatory and conventional T cells in RAG deficiency (dated by TCRdb to the late 2010s). Library preparation used the immunoSEQ multiplex PCR assay. TCRdb provides this immuneACCESS table in a form limited to in-frame rearrangements. Some clones are lacking; in checked studies, under half of them reflect an unresolved V gene, and why the rest are absent is not known. In all, the sample holds just over 6,500 clones, and 82% of those were seen once. The ten most abundant clones make up about 13% of the sample. These data were also filed under a second study, of regulatory T cells. As described in the second report: The multiplex PCR used 52 forward TRBV primers and 13 reverse TRBJ primers, with assay-based and computational corrections for amplification bias.

Sequencing used CD8+ T cells sorted from blood. These receptors were taken from a human donor in good health.

CDR3 region: CASSHGTSGANTGELFF. For the CDR3, the DNA is TGTGCCAGCAGCCACGGGACTAGCGGGGCTAACACCGGGGAGCTGTTTTTT. The chain links TRBV5-6 to TRBJ2-2, with 13 bases fitting TRBD2. The germline gives CDR1 SGHDT, CDR2 YYEEEE. J lost 2 bases, V lost 4 bases, and 5 bases had no gene match. The CDR3 runs to 17 residues.

The V and J genes are TRBV7-9 and TRBJ2-1; D is tentatively TRBD1 or TRBD2 (5 bases each). The V end was cut by 5 bases, the J end by 2 bases, with 16 bases between. CDR1 is SEHNR and CDR2 is FQNEAQ in the germline V gene (reference sequence). This CDR3 is 16 amino acids long. As DNA, the CDR3 is TGTGCCAGCAGCCACCCCCAGCCGGGGCCCTACAATGAGCAGTTCTTC. Encoded protein: CASSHPQPGPYNEQFF.

The V gene is TRBV11-3, the J gene TRBJ2-3; 10 bases agree with TRBD1. The CDR3 length is 15 residues. CDR1 and CDR2 (germline): SGHNT, YENEEA. V lost 5 bases and J lost 4; bases outside the gene matches: 6. CDR3 nucleotides: TGTGCCAGCAGCAGCCGGGACAGGGGCCCAGATACGCAGTATTTT. Protein: CASSSRDRGPDTQYF.

The J gene is TRBJ1-2, the V gene TRBV6-5, with D possibly TRBD1 on 6 matching bases. V was shortened by 7 bases and J by 4 bases, with 10 bases between the two germline ends. The CDR3 loop spans 12 amino acids. Germline V gives CDR1 MNHEY, CDR2 SVGAGI. CDR3 nucleotides: TGTGCCAGCACCCAGGGGTTCTATGGCTACACCTTC. Its translation is CASTQGFYGYTF.

This rearrangement joins TRBV2 to TRBJ2-2, with TRBD2 identical over 11 bases. The CDR3 sequence is 18 residues long. Trimming cost V 2 bases and J 3 bases; bases outside gene matches: 8. The V gene's germline CDR1 is SNHLY and CDR2 FYNNEI. CDR3 in amino acids: CASSEPSGGRIDTGELFF. The CDR3 DNA reads TGTGCCAGCAGTGAACCTAGCGGGGGGCGAATAGACACCGGGGAGCTGTTTTTT.